This T cell receptor (beta chain) was documented in a study of blood T cell repertoires in COVID-19. Study at large: Samples of COVID-19 (acute and convalescent) were obtained from the United States, Italy and Spain. T cells, B-cell-depleted T cells, or PBMCs supplied cDNA or gDNA.

The CDR3 extends over 17 amino acids. In germline, CDR1 is MRHNA, CDR2 SNTAGT. The J segment lost 5 bases and the V segment lost 7 bases, leaving 16 bases of the junction unmatched. The data were produced by immunoSEQ multiplex PCR, yet TCRdb's version contains in-frame clones alone and is incomplete. Here the sample spans some 170,000 clones, 82% being singletons. The receptor was isolated from a woman between 65 and 79 years old with acute or convalescent COVID-19. The sequenced sample was peripheral blood. The chain recombines TRBV6-4 with TRBJ2-1; 8 nucleotides match TRBD2. CDR3 sequence reads: CASKNSGDLGPDNEQFF. Written as DNA, the CDR3 is TGTGCCAGCAAGAATAGCGGGGACCTTGGGCCGGACAATGAGCAGTTCTTC.